This T cell receptor beta chain was identified in a study of blood T cell repertoires in COVID-19. TCRdb keeps only in-frame clones here, not all; method: immunoSEQ multiplex PCR. This table has roughly 350,000 clones, under 95% appearing once. From germline, CDR1 is LGHDT and CDR2 YNNKEL (reference sequence). Trimming removed 4 bases from V and 0 bases from J; junction bases left unmatched: 4. The CDR3 contains 15 residues. The sequence was collected from a woman younger than 45 who had recovered from COVID-19. The chain carries TRBV3-1 (or the pseudogene TRBV3-2) and TRBJ2-7; 9 nucleotides line up with TRBD1. The sample comprised PBMCs or T cells enriched from blood (not recorded which). CDR3 nucleotides: TGTGCCAGCAGCCCCGGACAGGGGCCCTCCTACGAGCAGTACTTC. Its protein is CASSPGQGPSYEQYF.